These 17 T cell receptor beta chains came from one sample sequenced in a study of blood T cell repertoires in COVID-19. The assay was immunoSEQ multiplex PCR, and TCRdb's table has in-frame clones only and misses some. The sample has 150,000 to 200,000 clones, roughly 80% seen once; the top ten hold roughly 2.6%. The sample taken for sequencing was peripheral blood. The origin of the receptors is a human donor with acute or convalescent COVID-19. The donor label of this sample is uncertain.

CDR3: CASSLELAGGLTDTQYF. DNA for the CDR3: TGTGCCAGCAGCTTAGAGTTAGCGGGGGGCCTGACAGATACGCAGTATTTT. The chain links TRBV11-2 to TRBJ2-3, with 10 bases aligning to TRBD2. Trimming took 0 bases from V and 3 from J; bases not matched to a gene: 6. This CDR3 comprises 17 residues. The V gene's germline CDR1 is SGHAT and CDR2 FQNNGV.

The chain uses TRBV29-1 and TRBJ1-6; the D gene is possibly TRBD1 (5 bases). The CDR3 loop spans 14 amino acids. Germline loops: CDR1 SQVTM, CDR2 ANQGSEA. V lost 4 bases and J 5 bases, leaving 12 bases between the germline ends. The CDR3 bases are TGCAGCGTTGCAGTAGGGACTGATAATTCACCCCTCCACTTT. Its protein is CSVAVGTDNSPLHF.

This chain links TRBV25-1 with TRBJ1-2; D is perhaps TRBD1 (6 bases). V was pared by 2 bases and J by 6 bases, with 10 bases between. The CDR3 totals 13 residues. Germline CDR1 reads MGHDK; CDR2 reads SYGVNS. This CDR3 reads CASSEPGTNGYTF. The CDR3 DNA sequence: TGTGCCAGCAGTGAACCCGGGACAAATGGCTACACCTTC.

The genes are TRBV4-1 and TRBJ2-1, with 11 bases identical to TRBD2. This CDR3 region has 17 residues. Germline V gene data show CDR1 as MGHRA and CDR2 as YSYEKL. After removal of 3 bases from V and 6 bases from J, the junction contained 10 bases not matched to a gene. CDR3 amino acids: CASSHEIAGGTLNEQFF. For the CDR3, the DNA is TGCGCCAGCAGCCACGAAATAGCGGGAGGGACACTCAATGAGCAGTTCTTC.

The chain carries TRBV21-1 and TRBJ2-5; the table's D call, TRBD2, was not checked against the DNA. TRBV21-1 is annotated as a pseudogene. CDR3 length: 17 residues. CDR3 in amino acids: CASSKTEPSPGWETQYF. The CDR3 bases are TGTGCCAGCAGCAAAACCGAACCTAGCCCCGGGTGGGAGACCCAGTACTTC.

V gene TRBV5-5 combines with J gene TRBJ2-7; 7 bases match TRBD1. The CDR3 is 15 amino acids. CDR1 and CDR2 from the germline V gene are SGHKS and YYEKEE (reference sequence). The ends lost 4 bases at V and 2 bases at J; junction bases unmatched: 9. CDR3 residues: CASSLAGTETYEQYF. CDR3 nucleotides: TGTGCCAGCAGCCTGGCCGGGACAGAGACCTACGAGCAGTACTTC.

V is TRBV7-8 and J is TRBJ1-6; no definite D call. V lost 3 bases, J lost 8 bases, and 8 bases lay in between. Germline V gene lookup returns CDR1 SGHVS and CDR2 FQNEAQ. This CDR3 contains 13 residues. CDR3: CASSFTIDSPLHF. For the CDR3, the DNA is TGTGCCAGCAGCTTCACTATTGATTCACCCCTCCACTTT.

The J gene is TRBJ2-1, the V gene TRBV18; TRBD2 aligns across 13 bases. J was trimmed by 7 bases and V by 3 bases; bases with no gene match: 3. CDR3 length: 15 amino acids. Germline V gene data show CDR1 as KGHSH and CDR2 as LQKENI. The CDR3 DNA reads as TGTGCCAGCTCACCGGGACTAGCGGGAAGAAATGAGCAGTTCTTC. Translating gives CASSPGLAGRNEQFF.

This chain joins TRBV12-2 and TRBJ2-7; no DNA check was done on the table's D call, TRBD2. TRBV12-2 is marked as a pseudogene. This CDR3 is built from 15 residues. Written as DNA, the CDR3 is TGTGCAAGTCGCTCTCGGGTTAAGGAGGGGTGGGAGCAGTACTTC. Its translation is CASRSRVKEGWEQYF.

This clone was detected only once. The chain couples TRBV2 to TRBJ2-7, with TRBD2 identical over 8 bases. Germline loops: CDR1 SNHLY, CDR2 FYNNEI. The CDR3 is 15 amino acids. V shed 7 bases and J 7 bases; nucleotides not matched to a gene: 15. Here the CDR3 reads CASIPFGGATGEQYF. Here the CDR3 DNA reads TGTGCCAGCATACCTTTCGGGGGGGCCACGGGAGAGCAGTACTTC.

This clone was seen a single time. Germline and junction disagree at one end, which may indicate a read error. The rearrangement joins TRBV10-3 to TRBJ2-1, with a tentative D call TRBD2 (6 bases). This CDR3 spans 14 amino acids. Germline V CDR1 and CDR2: ENHRY, SYGVKD. This CDR3 reads CALRRGVAGNEQFF. In DNA, the CDR3 is TGTGCCCTCAGGAGGGGTGTCGCGGGGAATGAGCAGTTCTTC.

The CDR3 bases are TGTGCCAGCAGTAATGCGGGGGTAACAGATACGCAGTATTTT. This gives the protein CASSNAGVTDTQYF. The V and J genes are TRBV6-5 and TRBJ2-3; 7 positions agree with TRBD2. Trimming took 5 bases from V and 3 from J; bases not matched to a gene: 5. The germline CDR1 and CDR2 sequences are MNHEY and SVGAGI. The length of the CDR3 is 14 residues.

The chain employs TRBV3-1 (or the pseudogene TRBV3-2) and TRBJ1-5, with D possibly being TRBD1 (6 bases). V was clipped by 2 bases and J by 7 bases, with 12 bases between them. Germline V lookup: CDR1 LGHDT, CDR2 YNNKEL (reference sequence). The CDR3 is 14 amino acids. CDR3 sequence reads: CASSQQRGGQPQHF. DNA for the CDR3: TGTGCCAGCAGCCAACAACGGGGGGGCCAGCCCCAGCATTTT.

The CDR3: CASRHSRLAGGDGTQYF. For the CDR3, the DNA is TGCGCCAGCCGACATTCAAGACTAGCGGGGGGGGATGGCACGCAGTATTTT. J is TRBJ2-3 and V is TRBV10-2, with 14 positions matching TRBD2. The CDR3 runs to 17 residues. Germline V CDR1 and CDR2: WSHSY, SAAADI. With V trimmed by 8 bases and J by 9 bases, 16 bases remained unmatched.

As regards this clone: At one end the junction does not follow the germline gene, possibly because of a read error. The V gene is TRBV7-3, the J gene TRBJ2-7, with unresolved D. The CDR3 loop spans 11 amino acids. CDR1 is SGHTA, CDR2 FQGTGA, per germline. The CDR3 nucleotides read TGTGCCAGCCCCTCGGGTGAGGCGCAAGACTTC. Translated: CASPSGEAQDF.

This rearrangement joins TRBV5-1 to TRBJ2-5; weak D call: TRBD2 (7 bases). The CDR3 extends over 15 amino acids. The germline V gene has CDR1 SGHRS and CDR2 YFSETQ. Trimming shortened V by 1 base and J by 4 bases, and 14 bases separated the two germline ends. In DNA, the CDR3 is TGCGCCAGCAGCTTGCCGGGGGGCAATAGAGAGACCCAGTACTTC. This encodes CASSLPGGNRETQYF.

This chain connects TRBV18 to TRBJ2-2, with D maybe TRBD1 (6 bases). The germline gives CDR1 KGHSH, CDR2 LQKENI. V lost 8 bases and J 4 bases, leaving 17 bases between the germline ends. The CDR3 is made up of 15 amino acids. CDR3 DNA: TGTGCCAGCCAAGGGGGAGCGGCAATCACCGGGGAGCTGTTTTTT. Amino acids: CASQGGAAITGELFF.